Shown below are 7 T cell receptor beta chains from a single sample sequenced in a study of high-grade serous ovarian cancer treatment subgroups. The method was immunoSEQ multiplex PCR; TCRdb's version includes in-frame clones alone and lacks a portion of them. Of fewer than 20,000 clones listed, roughly two thirds are singletons. Tumor tissue was taken before any definitive surgery or chemotherapy was given. Sequenced input: tumor tissue. These TCRs come from a human donor with high-grade serous ovarian cancer.

The rearrangement joins TRBV7-2 to TRBJ2-7; D remains unclear. This CDR3 is 14 amino acids long. Per germline, CDR1 SGHTA and CDR2 FQGNSA. Trimming took 5 bases from V and 4 from J, leaving 15 bases between them. CDR3 sequence reads: CASSPRQGWYEQYF. For the CDR3, the DNA is TGTGCCAGCAGCCCGAGACAAGGGTGGTACGAGCAGTACTTC.

The genes are TRBV7-2 and TRBJ2-7; D might be TRBD1 (6 bases). V was clipped by 5 bases and J by 2 bases, with 13 bases between them. The CDR3 contains 14 residues. From germline, CDR1 is SGHTA and CDR2 FQGNSA. DNA for the CDR3: TGTGCCAGCAGCCAGGGGAATAGGGCCTACGAGCAGTACTTC. It is translated as CASSQGNRAYEQYF.

J is TRBJ1-1 and V is TRBV27, with 12 bases fitting TRBD1. The V and J ends lost 3 bases and 4 bases, in that order; junction bases with no gene match: 9. CDR1 is MNHEY, CDR2 SMNVEV, per germline (reference sequence). The CDR3 runs 17 residues. This CDR3 reads CASSLRGTGGLGTEAFF. Written as DNA, the CDR3 is TGTGCCAGCAGTTTGAGGGGGACAGGGGGCTTGGGCACTGAAGCTTTCTTT.

CDR3 sequence reads: CASSQKRSNEQFF. In nucleotides, the CDR3 is TGTGCCAGCAGCCAGAAACGAAGCAATGAGCAGTTCTTC. The V and J genes are TRBV4-2 and TRBJ2-1; D not resolved. V dropped 3 bases and J dropped 6 bases, with 9 bases sitting between them. The V gene's germline CDR1 is LGHNA and CDR2 YNFKEQ. The CDR3 extends over 13 amino acids.

This chain links TRBV4-2 with TRBJ2-1, with 7 bases identical to TRBD2. CDR3 length equals 12 residues. CDR1 and CDR2 (germline): LGHNA, YNFKEQ. Trimming took 5 bases from V and 11 from J; bases not matched to a gene: 6. The CDR3 DNA reads as TGTGCCAGCAGCGAGGGAGGGTTGAAGCAGTTCTTC. Translation gives CASSEGGLKQFF.

V is TRBV9 and J is TRBJ1-1; D gene unclear. CDR1 SGDLS and CDR2 YYNGEE come from the germline V gene. V shed 4 bases and J shed 1 base, with 14 bases lying between them. This CDR3 spans 15 amino acids. The CDR3 region has the DNA TGTGCCAGCAGCCTAAGACTGATACCGAACACTGAAGCTTTCTTT. As protein: CASSLRLIPNTEAFF.

The chain combines TRBV7-2 with TRBJ1-5; no clear D. Trimming left V 1 base short and J 4 bases short, with 8 bases between. Germline values: CDR1 SGHTA, CDR2 FQGNSA. CDR3 length: 14 residues. CDR3 sequence (DNA): TGTGCCAGCAGCTTAGAATTCAGGAATCAGCCCCAGCATTTT. Its protein is CASSLEFRNQPQHF. Full variable domain (missing parts from reference TRBV7-2 and TRBJ1-5): GAGVSQSPSNKVTEKGKDVELRCDPISGHTALYWYRQSLGQGLEFLIYFQGNSAPDKSGLPSDRFSAERTGGSVSTLTIQRTQQEDSAVYLCASSLEFRNQPQHFGDGTRLSIL.